This T cell receptor (beta chain) was observed in a study of early T cells in non-severe SARS-CoV-2 infection. In the study overall: From unsorted whole blood, bulk RNA was sequenced, and the chains remained unpaired.

This clonotype occurred a few times. What it binds is not known. This CDR3 is 17 amino acids long. Regarding the study as a whole: Lookups in VDJdb leaned toward anti-spike CD8 responses and missed private and CD4 specificities.

Unique molecular identifier tags were affixed to discrete cDNA molecules. One entry per CDR3 protein, called by TCRdb with MiXCR from the 5' RACE reads. The sample lists about 55,000 distinct CDR3 sequences, approximately 15% occurring once. The clonotype originates from an adult who was a healthcare worker with PCR-confirmed SARS-CoV-2 infection or an uninfected control (not recorded which). The source material was whole blood, sampled at baseline. This chain connects TRBV21-1 to TRBJ2-7; the D call in the table, TRBD1, was not verified against the DNA. TRBV21-1 is assigned pseudogene status. The CDR3 is CASSKYPMVAGTYEQYF. CDR3 in DNA: TGTGCCAGCAGCAAATACCCAATGGTGGCAGGGACCTACGAGCAGTACTTC.